The 12 T cell receptor beta chains listed next were all sequenced from one sample in a study of cytomegalovirus exposure and HLA in healthy donors. In the PCR, 60 Vbeta and 13 Jbeta primers were used. Generated by immunoSEQ multiplex PCR, the TCRdb table keeps only in-frame clones and is missing some. The table shows approximately 59,000 clones, with approximately 67% occurring only once. Sequenced material: PBMCs. Receptors were obtained from a young man in good health and CMV-seronegative.

The rearrangement joins TRBV15 to TRBJ1-5; D gene uncertain. Per the germline V gene, CDR1 is LNHNV and CDR2 is YYDKDF (reference sequence). Trimming shortened V by 6 bases and J by 3 bases, and 15 bases separated the two germline ends. The CDR3 extends over 15 amino acids. The CDR3 DNA follows: TGTGCCACCAGTTTCGGGGTGCCAAACAATCAGCCCCAGCATTTT. Amino acid sequence: CATSFGVPNNQPQHF.

The chain couples TRBV7-7 to TRBJ2-5; a weak D match, TRBD2 (5 bases). V was shortened by 1 base and J by 1 base, with 7 bases between the two germline ends. In germline, CDR1 is SSHAT, CDR2 FNYEAQ (reference sequence). This CDR3 is 14 amino acids long. CDR3 in amino acids: CASSLDAGQETQYF. The DNA for the CDR3 is TGTGCCAGCAGCTTAGATGCGGGCCAAGAGACCCAGTACTTC.

The chain couples TRBV27 to TRBJ2-5; D is ambiguous. This CDR3 is built from 11 residues. The ends were cut back, 6 bases at V and 4 bases at J, with 6 bases in the middle. Germline CDR1 is MNHEY and CDR2 is SMNVEV (reference sequence). Written as DNA, the CDR3 is TGTGCCAGCAGAGTGCGAGAGACCCAGTACTTC. Residues: CASRVRETQYF.

CDR3 bases: TGTGCCAGCAGTGAAGGGGCAGGGGCCCAGCCCCAGCATTTT. This encodes CASSEGAGAQPQHF. The J gene is TRBJ1-5, the V gene TRBV2; perhaps TRBD1 as D (6 bases). V was trimmed by 1 base and J by 7 bases, leaving 11 bases between them. CDR3 length: 14 residues. Germline V gives CDR1 SNHLY, CDR2 FYNNEI.

This chain joins TRBV6-1 and TRBJ2-5; perhaps TRBD2 as D (5 bases). The germline CDR1 and CDR2 sequences are MNHNS and SASEGT. The CDR3 covers 12 residues. V lost 6 bases and J lost 4, with 9 bases in between. The CDR3 protein is CASSRGGETQYF. CDR3 bases: TGTGCCAGCAGCAGAGGAGGAGAGACCCAGTACTTC.

V gene TRBV6-5 combines with J gene TRBJ2-3; TRBD2 is a possible D gene (5 bases). The CDR3 has 15 residues. The germline gives CDR1 MNHEY, CDR2 SVGAGI. The germline V and J ends were trimmed by 6 bases and 0 bases, with 13 bases remaining between them. The CDR3 reads CASRPRGISTDTQYF. The CDR3 nucleotides are TGTGCCAGCAGGCCTCGGGGTATAAGCACAGATACGCAGTATTTT.

The CDR3, as DNA: TGTGCCAGCACCCCACGTGGGACAGGCCCCTACGAGCAGTACTTC. This translates into CASTPRGTGPYEQYF. This chain links TRBV6-5 with TRBJ2-7; 8 positions agree with TRBD1. V was clipped by 7 bases and J by 2 bases; unmatched bases: 10. The CDR3 is 15 amino acids. Germline assignment: CDR1 MNHEY and CDR2 SVGAGI.

A few counts support this clone. The rearrangement joins TRBV6-1 to TRBJ1-1; the D gene is possibly TRBD1 (6 bases). This CDR3 has 13 amino acids. Between the trimmed V and J ends, which lost 6 bases and 7 bases, there was a span of 15 bases. The germline V gene has CDR1 MNHNS and CDR2 SASEGT. The CDR3 loop reads CASSQGQIDEAFF. CDR3 nucleotide sequence: TGTGCCAGCAGCCAAGGACAGATAGATGAAGCTTTCTTT.

This rearrangement joins TRBV30 to TRBJ1-2; D possibly corresponds to TRBD1 (5 bases). Trimming took off 3 bases at V and 6 bases at J, with 23 bases between the two ends. The length of the CDR3 is 16 residues. CDR1 and CDR2 (germline): GTSNPN, SVGIG (reference sequence). The CDR3 here is CAWSRSGGSGWDGYTF. CDR3 sequence (DNA): TGTGCCTGGAGCCGAAGCGGGGGGAGCGGTTGGGATGGCTACACCTTC.

This clone has just a few counts. The J gene is TRBJ2-1, the V gene TRBV4-2, with D tentatively TRBD2 (7 bases). Germline lookup yields CDR1 LGHNA and CDR2 YNFKEQ. The CDR3 is 14 residues long. Deletions cut 3 bases from V and 5 bases from J, with 11 bases between. CDR3 protein: CASSHGGGNNEQFF. The CDR3 nucleotides are TGTGCCAGCAGCCACGGCGGGGGCAACAATGAGCAGTTCTTC.

V is TRBV6-6 and J is TRBJ2-7; D is undetermined. V dropped 5 bases and J dropped 2 bases, with 4 bases sitting between them. CDR1 is MNHNY and CDR2 is SVGAGI in the germline V gene (reference sequence). The CDR3 spans 11 residues. The chain's CDR3 is CASSSAYEQYF. Here the CDR3 DNA reads TGTGCCAGCAGTAGCGCCTACGAGCAGTACTTC.

This chain connects TRBV6-1 to TRBJ2-2, with a possible D match to TRBD2 (6 bases). V lost 4 bases to trimming and J lost 3 bases, with 9 bases between them. Germline lookup yields CDR1 MNHNS and CDR2 SASEGT. The CDR3 is 14 residues long. This CDR3 reads CASSGWGDTGELFF. Here the CDR3 DNA reads TGTGCCAGCAGTGGTTGGGGGGACACCGGGGAGCTGTTTTTT.